This T cell receptor beta chain came from a study of blood T cell repertoires in COVID-19. The wider study: Spain, Italy and the United States supplied samples that represented acute and convalescent COVID-19. Nucleic acid was either cDNA or gDNA, and it came from T cells, B-cell-depleted T cells, or PBMCs.

Concerning this clone: One end of the junction varies from germline; a read error may be responsible.

CDR3 length equals 15 residues. Germline CDR1 is MNHEY and CDR2 is SVGAGI. Generated by immunoSEQ multiplex PCR, the TCRdb table keeps only in-frame clones and is missing some. This sample has around 170,000 clones, with around 89% found just once. V usage is TRBV6-5 and J usage is TRBJ2-1; tentatively, D is TRBD1 (6 bases). The sequenced sample was peripheral blood. This receptor was identified in a man in his 60s with acute or convalescent COVID-19. In DNA, the CDR3 is TGTGCCAGCACCCCTTCCTTGTCATGGGACAATGGGCAGTTCTTC. Protein product: CASTPSLSWDNGQFF.